A selection of T cell receptor beta chains follows, all from one sample in a study of blood T cell repertoires in COVID-19. Measured with immunoSEQ multiplex PCR; TCRdb has only the in-frame clones, and not every one. The sample consists of approximately 100,000 clones, about 79% of them appearing once. The sequenced sample consisted of peripheral blood. All receptors come from a man aged 55 to 70 with acute or convalescent COVID-19. CDR3s include the opening cysteine and the closing phenylalanine or tryptophan. Clone size appears in some rows only: once, few, many, or a class for an expanded clone.

J gene | V gene | clone size | CDR3 protein
TRBJ1-5 | TRBV6-5 | few | CASTEQDGNQPQHF
TRBJ2-3 | TRBV7-3 | NA | CASSLNGERGDTQYF
TRBJ2-7 | TRBV9 | NA | CASSVWGRGDEQYF
TRBJ1-3 | TRBV6-1 | NA | CASSARGQSTASGNTIYF
TRBJ1-2 | TRBV4-2 | NA | CASSQGGGSNYGYTF
TRBJ2-2 | TRBV18 | NA | CASSPRMGDHTGELFF
TRBJ1-1 | TRBV4-1 | NA | CASSQPGQGKGEAFF
TRBJ1-2 | TRBV4-2 | NA | CASSQGVQGFYGYTF
TRBJ1-6 | TRBV18 | few | CASSPDRVRNSPLHF
TRBJ2-4 | TRBV9 | NA | CASSPKSAAGGASKNIQYF
TRBJ1-2 | TRBV4-1 | NA | CASSQDSGDRGHGYTF
TRBJ2-1 | TRBV11-2 | NA | CASSSGRDSPINEQFF
TRBJ1-3 | TRBV18 | NA | CASSPGIGGSGNTIYF
TRBJ1-4 | TRBV19 | NA | CATKDRGVEKLFF
TRBJ1-3 | TRBV11-2 | NA | CASSLAVASGNTIYF
TRBJ1-2 | TRBV6-5 | once | CASRRSGGEGYGYTF
TRBJ2-1 | TRBV5-1 | NA | CASSFGKGALLDYNEQFF
TRBJ2-7 | TRBV7-2 | NA | CASSFVGSGGAGEQYF
TRBJ2-1 | TRBV6-5 | NA | CASKNAGGAFDEQFF
TRBJ2-2 | TRBV2 | NA | CATGGVRGLDFSGELFF
TRBJ2-3 | TRBV5-5 | NA | CASTRTRGGADTQYF
TRBJ1-5 | TRBV6-2/TRBV6-3 | NA | CASSYSEEQPQHF
TRBJ2-1 | TRBV3-1/TRBV3-2 | NA | CASSFRRLAGHEQFF
TRBJ1-1 | TRBV2 | NA | CASVRGQATEAFF
TRBJ2-1 | TRBV3-1/TRBV3-2 | once | CASSQDPSRGRSYNEQFF
TRBJ2-4 | TRBV7-2 | NA | CASSLGLAGATQYF
TRBJ1-6 | TRBV27 | NA | CASLGVESSYNSPLHF
TRBJ2-5 | TRBV5-1 | NA | CASSLGQPSETQYF
TRBJ2-1 | TRBV5-1 | NA | CASSLGQARNYNEQFF
TRBJ2-2 | TRBV5-1 | NA | CASRPGLAGGMANTGELFF
TRBJ1-1 | TRBV6-1 | once | CASSDPYSGNTEAFF
TRBJ2-1 | TRBV7-9 | NA | CASSLSPLSGGRNEQFF
TRBJ2-1 | TRBV5-1 | NA | CASSFGDSSSRGFRNEQFF
TRBJ1-2 | TRBV5-1 | NA | CASSLEGLSGYTF
TRBJ1-2 | TRBV3-1/TRBV3-2 | NA | CASSEDRVYGYTF
TRBJ1-6 | TRBV19 | once | CASEGQGDSPLHF
TRBJ1-1 | TRBV5-1 | NA | CASSFSQNTEAFF
TRBJ2-2 | TRBV7-8 | once | CASSLPSGGLNTGELFF
TRBJ1-3 | TRBV7-8 | NA | CASSLVGRLSGNTIYF
TRBJ1-4 | TRBV18 | once | CASSPGGQRGEKLFF
TRBJ2-3 | TRBV18 | few | CASSARASGGGTDTQYF
TRBJ2-1 | TRBV5-1 | few | CASSLRPTSGGGGEQFF
TRBJ2-3 | TRBV27 | once | CASALLETDTQYF
TRBJ1-1 | TRBV6-6 | NA | CASTLGVLNTEAFF
TRBJ2-1 | TRBV6-2/TRBV6-3 | NA | CASSSQGWLYNEQFF
TRBJ1-4 | TRBV19 | once | CASSIQGGLLGEKLFF
TRBJ2-1 | TRBV7-9 | NA | CASSLGLRGDEQFF
TRBJ1-3 | TRBV7-2 | NA | CASRPRGPGNTIYF
TRBJ2-3 | TRBV5-1 | NA | CASSAGLDTQYF
TRBJ2-3 | TRBV30 | once | CAWSFRINTDTQYF